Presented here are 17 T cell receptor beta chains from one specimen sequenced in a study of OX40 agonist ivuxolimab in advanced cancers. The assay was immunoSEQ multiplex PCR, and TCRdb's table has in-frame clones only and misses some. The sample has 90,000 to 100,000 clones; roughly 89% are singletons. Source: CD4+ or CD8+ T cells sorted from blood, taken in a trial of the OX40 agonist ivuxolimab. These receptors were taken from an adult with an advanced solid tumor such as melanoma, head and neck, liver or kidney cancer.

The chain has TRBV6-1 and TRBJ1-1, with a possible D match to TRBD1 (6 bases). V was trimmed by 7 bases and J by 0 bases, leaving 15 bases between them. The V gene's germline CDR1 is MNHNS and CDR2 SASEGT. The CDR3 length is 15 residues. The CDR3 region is CASTEGGRVNTEAFF. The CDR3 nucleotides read TGTGCCAGCACCGAGGGGGGACGGGTGAACACTGAAGCTTTCTTT.

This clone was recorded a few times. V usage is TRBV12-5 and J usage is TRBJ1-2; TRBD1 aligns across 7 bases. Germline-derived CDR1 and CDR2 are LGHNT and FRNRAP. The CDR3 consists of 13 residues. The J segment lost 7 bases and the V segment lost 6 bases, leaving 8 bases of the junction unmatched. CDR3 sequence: CASGQTTGTGYTF. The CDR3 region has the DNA TGTGCTAGTGGCCAAACGACAGGGACTGGCTACACCTTC.

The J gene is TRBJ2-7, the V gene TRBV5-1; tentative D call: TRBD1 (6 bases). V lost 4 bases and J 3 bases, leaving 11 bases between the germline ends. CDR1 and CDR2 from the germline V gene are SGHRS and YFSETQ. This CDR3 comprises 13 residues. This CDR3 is CASSPGQLYEQYF. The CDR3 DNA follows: TGCGCCAGCAGCCCCGGACAGCTCTACGAGCAGTACTTC.

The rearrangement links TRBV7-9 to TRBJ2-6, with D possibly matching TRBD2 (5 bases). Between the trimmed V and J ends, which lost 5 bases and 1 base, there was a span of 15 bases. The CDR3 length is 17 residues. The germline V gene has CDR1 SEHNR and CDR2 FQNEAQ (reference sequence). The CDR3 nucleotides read TGTGCCAGCAGCCCCCCTACGCGGGTTTCTGGGGCCAACGTCCTGACTTTC. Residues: CASSPPTRVSGANVLTF.

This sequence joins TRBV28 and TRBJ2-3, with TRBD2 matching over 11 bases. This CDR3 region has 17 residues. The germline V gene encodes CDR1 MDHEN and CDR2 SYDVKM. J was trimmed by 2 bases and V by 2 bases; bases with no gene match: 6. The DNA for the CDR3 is TGTGCCAGCAGTTTAGGCCCGGGACTAGCGGTCACAGATACGCAGTATTTT. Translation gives CASSLGPGLAVTDTQYF.

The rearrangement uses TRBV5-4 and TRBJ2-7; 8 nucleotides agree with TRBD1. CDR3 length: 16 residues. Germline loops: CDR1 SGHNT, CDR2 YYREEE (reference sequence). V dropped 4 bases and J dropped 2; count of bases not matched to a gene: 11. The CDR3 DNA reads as TGTGCCAGCAGCCCCCCCCCGGGACAGGAGACCTACGAGCAGTACTTC. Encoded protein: CASSPPPGQETYEQYF.

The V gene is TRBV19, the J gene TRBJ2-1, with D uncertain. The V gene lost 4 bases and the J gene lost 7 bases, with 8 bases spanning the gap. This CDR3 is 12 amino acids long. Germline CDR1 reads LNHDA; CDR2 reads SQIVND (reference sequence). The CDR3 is CASSTRSNEQFF. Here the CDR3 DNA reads TGTGCCAGTAGTACCCGCTCAAATGAGCAGTTCTTC.

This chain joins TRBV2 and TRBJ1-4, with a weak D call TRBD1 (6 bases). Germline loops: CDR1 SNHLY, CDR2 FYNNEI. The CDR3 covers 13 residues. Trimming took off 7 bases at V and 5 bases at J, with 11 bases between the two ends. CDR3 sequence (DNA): TGTGCCAGCAACATACAGGGAAATGAAAAACTGTTTTTT. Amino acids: CASNIQGNEKLFF.

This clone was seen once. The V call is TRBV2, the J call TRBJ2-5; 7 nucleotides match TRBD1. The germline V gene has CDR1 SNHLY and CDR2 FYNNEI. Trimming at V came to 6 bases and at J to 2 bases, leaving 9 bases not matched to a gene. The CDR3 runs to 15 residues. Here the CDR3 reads CASRVPTGQQETQYF. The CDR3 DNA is TGTGCCAGCAGGGTACCTACGGGACAGCAAGAGACCCAGTACTTC.

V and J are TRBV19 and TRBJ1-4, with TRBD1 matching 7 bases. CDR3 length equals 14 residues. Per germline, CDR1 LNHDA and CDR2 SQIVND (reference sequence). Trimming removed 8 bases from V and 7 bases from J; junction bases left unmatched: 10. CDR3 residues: CASRNRGGGEKLFF. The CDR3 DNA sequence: TGTGCCAGTCGGAACAGGGGAGGCGGTGAAAAACTGTTTTTT.

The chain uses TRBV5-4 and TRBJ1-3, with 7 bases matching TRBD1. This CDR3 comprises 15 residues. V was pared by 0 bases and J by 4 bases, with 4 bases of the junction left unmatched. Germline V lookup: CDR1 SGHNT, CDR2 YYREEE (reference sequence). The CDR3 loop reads CASSLAGTAGNTIYF. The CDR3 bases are TGTGCCAGCAGCTTGGCCGGGACAGCCGGAAACACCATATATTTT.

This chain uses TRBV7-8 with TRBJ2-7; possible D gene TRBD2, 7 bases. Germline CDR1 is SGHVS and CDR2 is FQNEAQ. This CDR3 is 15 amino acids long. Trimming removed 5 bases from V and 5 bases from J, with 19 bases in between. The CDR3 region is CASSDHIGGRDEQYF. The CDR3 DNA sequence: TGTGCCAGCAGCGACCATATCGGGGGGCGGGACGAGCAGTACTTC.

The CDR3 bases are TGCGCCAGCAGCCGATCGCCCGGGGGAAACACAGATACGCAGTATTTT. It yields the protein CASSRSPGGNTDTQYF. The genes are TRBV4-3 and TRBJ2-3; tentatively, D is TRBD2 (6 bases). The germline V and J ends were trimmed by 4 bases and 2 bases, with 16 bases remaining between them. This CDR3 spans 16 amino acids. Germline V gives CDR1 LGHNA, CDR2 YSLEER.

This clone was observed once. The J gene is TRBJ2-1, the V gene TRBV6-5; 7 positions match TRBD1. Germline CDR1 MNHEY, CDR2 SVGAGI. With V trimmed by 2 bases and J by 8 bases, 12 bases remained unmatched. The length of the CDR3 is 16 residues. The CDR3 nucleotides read TGTGCCAGCAGTTACGAACAGGGGACCCACCGGGATGAGCAGTTCTTC. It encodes CASSYEQGTHRDEQFF.

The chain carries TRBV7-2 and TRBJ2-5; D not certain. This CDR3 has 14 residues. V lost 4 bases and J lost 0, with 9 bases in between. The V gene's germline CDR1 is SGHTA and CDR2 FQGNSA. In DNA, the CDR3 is TGTGCCAGCAGCTACAGAGGTTACCAAGAGACCCAGTACTTC. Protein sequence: CASSYRGYQETQYF.

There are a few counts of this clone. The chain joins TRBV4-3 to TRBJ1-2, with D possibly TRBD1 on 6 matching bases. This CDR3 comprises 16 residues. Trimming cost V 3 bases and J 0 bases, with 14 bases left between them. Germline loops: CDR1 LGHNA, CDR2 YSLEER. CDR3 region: CASSHSETGANYGYTF. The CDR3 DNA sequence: TGCGCCAGCAGCCATTCCGAGACAGGCGCTAACTATGGCTACACCTTC.

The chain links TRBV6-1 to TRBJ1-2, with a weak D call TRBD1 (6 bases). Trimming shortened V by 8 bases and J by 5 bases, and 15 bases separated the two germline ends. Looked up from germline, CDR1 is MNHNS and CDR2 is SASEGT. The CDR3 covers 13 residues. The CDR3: CASQTARGYGYTF. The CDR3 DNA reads TGTGCCAGCCAAACGGCCAGGGGATATGGCTACACCTTC.